This passage covers 29 T cell receptor beta chains from one sample sequenced in a study of Tregs in tolerant kidney transplant recipients. Sequenced by immunoSEQ multiplex PCR; TCRdb stores in-frame clones only, minus some. The sample has some 240,000 clones; around 81% are singletons. The sequencing sample was made of CD4+ T cells from blood. The receptors here all came from a human donor in good health.

The chain couples TRBV7-9 to TRBJ2-3, with TRBD1 matching over 9 bases. Trimming at V came to 5 bases and at J to 2 bases, leaving 8 bases not matched to a gene. This CDR3 has 16 amino acids. Looked up from germline, CDR1 is SEHNR and CDR2 is FQNEAQ (reference sequence). This CDR3 is CASSTGTGLVTDTQYF. The CDR3 DNA reads TGTGCCAGCAGCACCGGGACAGGGCTAGTCACAGATACGCAGTATTTT.

The gene calls are TRBV19 and TRBJ2-7, with a possible D match to TRBD1 (6 bases). Germline V gene lookup returns CDR1 LNHDA and CDR2 SQIVND (reference sequence). This CDR3 is 14 amino acids long. The V end was cut by 3 bases, the J end by 3 bases, with 12 bases between. CDR3 coding DNA: TGTGCCAGTAGTATTGGAAGGGGGATCTACGAGCAGTACTTC. Translation gives CASSIGRGIYEQYF. The full variable domain, in which reference TRBV19 and TRBJ2-7 provide the parts outside the CDR3, is DGGITQSPKYLFRKEGQNVTLSCEQNLNHDAMYWYRQDPGQGLRLIYYSQIVNDFQKGDIAEGYSVSREKKESFPLTVTSAQKNPTAFYLCASSIGRGIYEQYFGPGTRLTVT.

This chain links TRBV7-9 with TRBJ2-5; TRBD1 might be the D (6 bases). CDR3 size: 13 residues. Germline loops: CDR1 SEHNR, CDR2 FQNEAQ (reference sequence). Trimming removed 2 bases at V and 5 bases at J, with 9 bases between. This CDR3 reads CASSLRDTETQYF. As DNA, the CDR3 is TGTGCCAGCAGCTTAAGGGACACCGAGACCCAGTACTTC.

The rearrangement links TRBV27 to TRBJ1-1, with D hard to call. Trimming took 5 bases from V and 1 from J, leaving 14 bases between them. Germline CDR1 is MNHEY and CDR2 is SMNVEV (reference sequence). The CDR3 covers 15 residues. In DNA, the CDR3 is TGTGCCAGCAGTACCCCCCTAAAACGGAACACTGAAGCTTTCTTT. Translating gives CASSTPLKRNTEAFF.

The chain has TRBV29-1 and TRBJ2-1, with 10 bases that match TRBD2. Germline trimming cut 3 bases from V and 9 bases from J; bases unmatched to any gene: 5. CDR1 and CDR2 from the germline V gene are SQVTM and ANQGSEA. CDR3 length equals 13 residues. CDR3 sequence reads: CSVDGLADPEQFF. CDR3 in DNA: TGCAGCGTTGATGGACTAGCGGACCCTGAGCAGTTCTTC.

This chain uses TRBV5-1 with TRBJ2-5, with 9 nucleotides matching TRBD1. Germline V gives CDR1 SGHRS, CDR2 YFSETQ. This CDR3 spans 15 amino acids. Trimming took 4 bases from V and 2 from J; bases not matched to a gene: 6. CDR3 sequence: CASSDRDRGQETQYF. The CDR3 region has the DNA TGCGCCAGCAGCGACAGAGACAGGGGGCAAGAGACCCAGTACTTC. Looking up the rest from reference TRBV5-1 and TRBJ2-5 gives the full variable domain: KAGVTQTPRYLIKTRGQQVTLSCSPISGHRSVSWYQQTPGQGLQFLFEYFSETQRNKGNFPGRFSGRQFSNSRSEMNVSTLELGDSALYLCASSDRDRGQETQYFGPGTRLLVL.

This clone was found a few times. The chain links TRBV1 to TRBJ1-3. TRBV1 is a pseudogene locus. The CDR3 loop spans 15 amino acids. For the CDR3, the DNA is TGCACCAGCAGCCAAGAACCGACGCTGGCAAACACCATATATTTT. This translates into CTSSQEPTLANTIYF.

Comment on this clone: An end of the junction differs from the germline gene, which may be a read error. The J gene is TRBJ2-1, the V gene TRBV7-7, with 9 bases lining up with TRBD1. Germline V gene sequence: CDR1 SSHAT, CDR2 FNYEAQ (reference sequence). CDR3 length equals 16 residues. The chain's CDR3 is CASSLGPGQGGNEQFF. The CDR3 coding sequence is TGTGCTAGCAGCTTAGGCCCGGGACAGGGCGGCAATGAGCAGTTCTTC.

CDR3 region: CASSVTTDHGYTF. CDR3 coding DNA: TGTGCCAGCAGTGTTACGACGGACCATGGCTACACCTTC. The V gene is TRBV2, the J gene TRBJ1-2; D unclear. Trimming pared 4 bases from V and 6 bases from J, leaving 12 bases between. CDR3 length: 13 residues. The germline V gene encodes CDR1 SNHLY and CDR2 FYNNEI.

CDR3 DNA sequence: TGTGCCAGCAGCTCACCTAGCGGGGGGGCAGGAGATACGCAGTATTTT. It codes for CASSSPSGGAGDTQYF. V usage is TRBV7-6 and J usage is TRBJ2-3; 12 bases map to TRBD2. Germline CDR1 and CDR2: SGHVS and FNYEAQ. V lost 4 bases and J lost 5; bases outside the gene matches: 7. The CDR3 has 16 amino acids.

This clone showed up just a few times. The chain carries TRBV7-9 and TRBJ2-7; 8 nucleotides agree with TRBD1. J was trimmed by 4 bases and V by 1 base; bases with no gene match: 6. This CDR3 contains 15 residues. Looked up from germline, CDR1 is SEHNR and CDR2 is FQNEAQ (reference sequence). The CDR3 spells CASSLEGRGRYEQYF. The CDR3 DNA is TGTGCCAGCAGCTTAGAGGGCAGGGGGCGATACGAGCAGTACTTC. Complete variable domain (other parts from reference TRBV7-9 and TRBJ2-7): DTGVSQNPRHKITKRGQNVTFRCDPISEHNRLYWYRQTLGQGPEFLTYFQNEAQLEKSRLLSDRFSAERPKGSFSTLEIQRTEQGDSAMYLCASSLEGRGRYEQYFGPGTRLTVT.

The chain joins TRBV5-1 to TRBJ2-3; the D is unclear. V was clipped by 0 bases and J by 0 bases, with 8 bases between them. Germline V lookup: CDR1 SGHRS, CDR2 YFSETQ. The CDR3 loop spans 15 amino acids. This CDR3 reads CASSLGHSSTDTQYF. CDR3 in DNA: TGCGCCAGCAGCTTGGGCCATTCTAGCACAGATACGCAGTATTTT.

V usage is TRBV6-6 and J usage is TRBJ2-7, with D unresolved. V shed 3 bases and J shed 0 bases, with 6 bases lying between them. The CDR3 has 13 residues. Per the germline V gene, CDR1 is MNHNY and CDR2 is SVGAGI (reference sequence). DNA for the CDR3: TGTGCCAGCAGTTATCCCTCCTCCTACGAGCAGTACTTC. Translation gives CASSYPSSYEQYF.

The V gene is TRBV7-8, the J gene TRBJ2-2; D possibly corresponds to TRBD1 (6 bases). Trimming took 4 bases from V and 1 from J, leaving 10 bases between them. This CDR3 is 15 amino acids long. Germline CDR1 reads SGHVS; CDR2 reads FQNEAQ. The CDR3 protein is CASSYRDMNTGELFF. For the CDR3, the DNA is TGTGCCAGCAGCTACCGGGACATGAACACCGGGGAGCTGTTTTTT.

This clone was recorded only once. The J gene is TRBJ1-5, the V gene TRBV18; D is unresolved. In germline, CDR1 is KGHSH, CDR2 LQKENI. The CDR3 extends over 14 amino acids. V was pared by 2 bases and J by 0 bases, with 5 bases between. CDR3 region: CASSPGVSNQPQHF. The CDR3 bases are TGTGCCAGCTCACCAGGCGTTAGCAATCAGCCCCAGCATTTT. The full variable domain, in which reference TRBV18 and TRBJ1-5 provide the parts outside the CDR3, is NAGVMQNPRHLVRRRGQEARLRCSPMKGHSHVYWYRQLPEEGLKFMVYLQKENIIDESGMPKERFSAEFPKEGPSILRIQQVVRGDSAAYFCASSPGVSNQPQHFGDGTRLSIL.

The chain is built from TRBV19 and TRBJ1-4; 8 positions agree with TRBD1. With V trimmed by 4 bases and J by 7 bases, 8 bases remained unmatched. The length of the CDR3 is 15 residues. Germline V gene data show CDR1 as LNHDA and CDR2 as SQIVND (reference sequence). Written as DNA, the CDR3 is TGTGCCAGTAGTACTTACAGGGGGACCCCTGAAAAACTGTTTTTT. Translating gives CASSTYRGTPEKLFF.

V gene TRBV5-6 combines with J gene TRBJ1-6, with D possibly being TRBD1 (6 bases). CDR1 and CDR2 (germline): SGHDT, YYEEEE. The CDR3 spans 16 residues. Trimming pared 3 bases from V and 10 bases from J, leaving 20 bases between. CDR3 protein: CASSWGTSGRVSPLHF. The CDR3 coding sequence is TGTGCCAGCAGCTGGGGGACAAGCGGGCGAGTCTCACCCCTCCACTTT.

The chain recombines TRBV7-2 with TRBJ2-2; no clear D. Per the germline V gene, CDR1 is SGHTA and CDR2 is FQGNSA. This CDR3 is 15 amino acids long. V dropped 4 bases and J dropped 0 bases, with 9 bases sitting between them. CDR3 region: CASSYRHPNTGELFF. The CDR3 nucleotides are TGTGCCAGCAGCTACCGACATCCGAACACCGGGGAGCTGTTTTTT.

V and J are TRBV5-4 and TRBJ2-5, with TRBD1 matching 7 bases. Germline CDR1 reads SGHNT; CDR2 reads YYREEE (reference sequence). The CDR3 spans 14 residues. J was trimmed by 3 bases and V by 5 bases; bases with no gene match: 7. CDR3 coding DNA: TGTGCCAGCAGGGGACAGCAGCTGGAAGAGACCCAGTACTTC. It translates to CASRGQQLEETQYF.

The sample holds one count of this clone. A junction boundary mismatches the germline segment, possibly from a read error. The chain is built from TRBV7-7 and TRBJ2-7; 10 nucleotides match TRBD1. The germline gives CDR1 SSHAT, CDR2 FNYEAQ (reference sequence). The length of the CDR3 is 13 residues. CDR3 sequence (DNA): TGTGCTAGCAGCTCCCGGGGACAGGGGAAGCAGTACTTC. The encoded protein is CASSSRGQGKQYF. Full variable domain (outside the CDR3, taken from reference TRBV7-7 and TRBJ2-7): GAGVSQSPRYKVTKRGQDVTLRCDPISSHATLYWYQQALGQGPEFLTYFNYEAQPDKSGLPSDRFSAERPEGSISTLTIQRTEQRDSAMYRCASSSRGQGKQYFGPGTRLTVT.

V is TRBV30 and J is TRBJ1-1, with D perhaps matching TRBD1 (5 bases). The CDR3 is 13 residues long. The germline V gene has CDR1 GTSNPN and CDR2 SVGIG (reference sequence). Deletions cut 4 bases from V and 3 bases from J, with 12 bases between. CDR3 amino acids: CAWNRGGHTEAFF. The CDR3 coding sequence is TGTGCCTGGAATCGGGGGGGACACACTGAAGCTTTCTTT.

The chain recombines TRBV4-2 with TRBJ1-5, with a tentative D call TRBD1 (5 bases). Germline CDR1 LGHNA, CDR2 YNFKEQ. With 0 bases removed from V and 0 bases from J, the gap between germline ends came to 21 bases. CDR3 size: 20 residues. DNA for the CDR3: TGTGCCAGCAGCCAAGAGTTGGGGACCGTCTTTTCGCATAGCAATCAGCCCCAGCATTTT. Residues: CASSQELGTVFSHSNQPQHF.

The chain recombines TRBV7-9 with TRBJ2-7; D is unresolved. Trimming pared 3 bases from V and 6 bases from J, leaving 6 bases between. Germline loops: CDR1 SEHNR, CDR2 FQNEAQ (reference sequence). The CDR3 is made up of 11 amino acids. CDR3 DNA: TGTGCCAGCAGCTTCAGAGGCGAGCAGTACTTC. Amino acids: CASSFRGEQYF.

This chain links TRBV27 with TRBJ1-5, with TRBD1 matching over 8 bases. Trimming took 4 bases from V and 6 from J; bases not matched to a gene: 8. The germline gives CDR1 MNHEY, CDR2 SMNVEV (reference sequence). This CDR3 spans 15 amino acids. The CDR3 region is CASSSAGQGSQPQHF. As DNA, the CDR3 is TGTGCCAGCAGTTCCGCAGGACAGGGTAGTCAGCCCCAGCATTTT.

The genes are TRBV6-6 and TRBJ2-5; TRBD2 might be the D (5 bases). CDR3 length equals 16 residues. V was clipped by 7 bases and J by 5 bases, with 23 bases between them. Germline loops: CDR1 MNHNY, CDR2 SVGAGI (reference sequence). CDR3 region: CASTHGPRGAVETQYF. DNA for the CDR3: TGTGCCAGCACACACGGCCCTCGGGGAGCGGTGGAGACCCAGTACTTC.

The gene calls are TRBV19 and TRBJ1-2; tentative D call: TRBD1 (5 bases). The V end was cut by 6 bases, the J end by 8 bases, with 16 bases between. The germline CDR1 and CDR2 sequences are LNHDA and SQIVND (reference sequence). CDR3 length equals 13 residues. The CDR3 coding sequence is TGTGCCAGTAGATCGGGGCCTGGCGGCGGCTACACCTTC. Protein product: CASRSGPGGGYTF.

V usage is TRBV14 and J usage is TRBJ2-7; D is unresolved. The V and J ends lost 1 base and 2 bases respectively, with 6 bases between them. Per the germline V gene, CDR1 is SGHDN and CDR2 is FVKESK. The CDR3 is 13 residues long. Here the CDR3 reads CASSQGLTYEQYF. The DNA of the CDR3 is TGTGCCAGCAGCCAAGGCCTGACCTACGAGCAGTACTTC.

The gene calls are TRBV29-1 and TRBJ1-2, with D hard to call. The CDR3 covers 11 residues. CDR1 SQVTM and CDR2 ANQGSEA come from the germline V gene. Trimming left V 7 bases short and J 3 bases short, with 9 bases between. CDR3 DNA sequence: TGCAGCGGTGGGGAGGACTATGGCTACACCTTC. Translated, it gives CSGGEDYGYTF.

This chain links TRBV11-2 with TRBJ2-7, with 7 positions matching TRBD2. J gave up 6 bases and V 5 bases, and 16 bases lay outside the gene matches. From germline, CDR1 is SGHAT and CDR2 FQNNGV. There are 16 residues in the CDR3. The CDR3 loop is CASSPRGSGPYSEQYF. The CDR3 region has the DNA TGTGCCAGCAGCCCCCGAGGTAGCGGGCCGTACAGCGAGCAGTACTTC.